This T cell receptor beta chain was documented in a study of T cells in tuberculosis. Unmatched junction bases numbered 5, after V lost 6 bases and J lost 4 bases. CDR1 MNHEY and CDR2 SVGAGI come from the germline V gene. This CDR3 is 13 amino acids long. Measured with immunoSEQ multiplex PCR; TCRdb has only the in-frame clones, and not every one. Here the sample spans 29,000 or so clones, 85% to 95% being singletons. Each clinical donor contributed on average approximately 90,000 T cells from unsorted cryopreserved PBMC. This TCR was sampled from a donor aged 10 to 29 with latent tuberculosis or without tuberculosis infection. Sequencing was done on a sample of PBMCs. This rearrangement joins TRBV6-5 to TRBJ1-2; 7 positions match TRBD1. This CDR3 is CASRMDRSYGYTF. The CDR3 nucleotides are TGTGCCAGCAGGATGGACAGGAGCTATGGCTACACCTTC.